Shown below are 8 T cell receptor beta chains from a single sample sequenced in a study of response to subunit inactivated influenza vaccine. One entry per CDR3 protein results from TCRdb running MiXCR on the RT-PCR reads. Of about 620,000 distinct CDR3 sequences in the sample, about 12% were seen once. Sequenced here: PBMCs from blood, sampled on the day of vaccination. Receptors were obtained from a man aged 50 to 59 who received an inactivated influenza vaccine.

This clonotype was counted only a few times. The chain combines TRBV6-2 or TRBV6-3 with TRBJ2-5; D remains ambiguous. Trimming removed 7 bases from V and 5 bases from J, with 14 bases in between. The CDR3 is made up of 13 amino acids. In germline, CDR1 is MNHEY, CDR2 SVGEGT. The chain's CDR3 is CASTSWAMETQYF. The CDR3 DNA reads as TGTGCCAGCACCTCCTGGGCAATGGAGACCCAGTACTTC.

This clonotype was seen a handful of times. CDR3 loop: CASSRDRGLSSYNSPLHF. DNA of the CDR3: TGTGCCAGCAGCCGTGACAGGGGTCTTAGCTCCTATAATTCACCCCTCCACTTT. This chain uses TRBV6-1 with TRBJ1-6; the match to TRBD1 covers 8 bases. With 6 bases clipped from V and 0 bases from J, the junction kept 10 bases outside the gene matches. The CDR3 has 18 amino acids. Germline assignment: CDR1 MNHNS and CDR2 SASEGT.

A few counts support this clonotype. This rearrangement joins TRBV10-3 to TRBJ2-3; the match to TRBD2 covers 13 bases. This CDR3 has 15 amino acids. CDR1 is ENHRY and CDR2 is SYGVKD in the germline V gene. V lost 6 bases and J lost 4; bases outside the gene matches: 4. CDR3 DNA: TGTGCCATCAGAGGACTAGCGGGAGTCGCAGATACGCAGTATTTT. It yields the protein CAIRGLAGVADTQYF.

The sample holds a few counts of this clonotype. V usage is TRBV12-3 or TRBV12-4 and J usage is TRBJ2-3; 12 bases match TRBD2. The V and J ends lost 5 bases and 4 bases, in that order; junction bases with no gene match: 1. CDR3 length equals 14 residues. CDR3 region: CASSGLAGPDTQYF. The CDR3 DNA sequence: TGTGCCAGCAGTGGACTAGCGGGACCAGATACGCAGTATTTT.

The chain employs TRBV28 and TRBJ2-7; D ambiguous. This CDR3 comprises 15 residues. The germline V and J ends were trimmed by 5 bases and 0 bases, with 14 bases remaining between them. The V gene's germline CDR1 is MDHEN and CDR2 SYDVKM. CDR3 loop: CASSADVVSSYEQYF. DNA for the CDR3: TGTGCCAGCAGTGCCGACGTAGTAAGCTCCTACGAGCAGTACTTC.

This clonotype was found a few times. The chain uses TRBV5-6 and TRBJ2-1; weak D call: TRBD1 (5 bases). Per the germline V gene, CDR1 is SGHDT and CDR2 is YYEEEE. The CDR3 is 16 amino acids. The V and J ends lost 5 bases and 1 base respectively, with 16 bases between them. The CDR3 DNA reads TGTGCCAGCAGTCCATCCAGGGCTTGGTCCTACAATGAGCAGTTCTTC. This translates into CASSPSRAWSYNEQFF.

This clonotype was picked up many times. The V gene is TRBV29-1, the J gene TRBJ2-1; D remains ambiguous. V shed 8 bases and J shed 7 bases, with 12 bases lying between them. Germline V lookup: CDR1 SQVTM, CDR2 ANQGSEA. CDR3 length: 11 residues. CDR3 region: CSHPGLNEQFF. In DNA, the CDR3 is TGCAGCCACCCCGGCCTAAATGAGCAGTTCTTC.

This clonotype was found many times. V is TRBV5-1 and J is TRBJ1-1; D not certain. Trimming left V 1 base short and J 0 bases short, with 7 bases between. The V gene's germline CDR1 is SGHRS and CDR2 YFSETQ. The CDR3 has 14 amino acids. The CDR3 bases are TGCGCCAGCAGCTTGCAGACCATGAACACTGAAGCTTTCTTT. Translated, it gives CASSLQTMNTEAFF.